This entry is about one T cell receptor (beta chain). This clone was seen a single time. What antigen it recognizes has not been identified. No quality values exist for individual bases; no much larger clone is one base distant. These data are taken from a study of blood T cell repertoires in COVID-19 (dated by TCRdb to 2019 to 2021). About the investigation overall: Samples covering the acute and convalescent phases of COVID-19 were provided by collaborators in the United States, Italy and Spain. Samples were obtained from the ongoing ImmuneRACE study (first 160 participants) and from over a thousand subjects provided by 6 global collaborators. Where available, HLA class I and class II types were obtained from metadata supplied by the sample provider rather than from assay-based typing. The dataset comprised deeply sampled blood TCRbeta repertoires from subjects exposed to, actively infected with, or recovered from COVID-19. The material from the prospective study consisted of cDNA or gDNA derived from T cells, B-cell-depleted T cells, or PBMCs. A freely available public database, intended as a resource for researchers studying the immune response to SARS-CoV-2, is where the repertoires were released. Nearly every sample came with metadata listing a de-identified subject ID, COVID-19 status, age in years and sex.

Collaborating institutions collected whole blood in K2EDTA tubes following their own protocols. For TCRbeta analysis, collaborator samples were shipped as frozen whole blood, as isolated PBMCs, or as DNA extracted from either sample type. Broad study findings and their caveats: Clinical and demographic metadata were provided uncurated, with the amount varying by source and participant.

The V end loses 4 bases and the J end loses 2 bases, and a stretch of 9 bases separates them. CDR1 is given as SGHRS and CDR2 as YFSETQ, both from the germline V gene. The CDR3 runs 14 residues from the cysteine to the phenylalanine. Only CDR3 DNA remains: 42 bases, in frame from the first base. TCRbeta CDR3 regions were amplified from genomic DNA using the immunoSEQ Assay, a bias-controlled multiplex PCR. Per the authors' processing: The number of nucleated cells in each sample was estimated from the amplification of reference gene primers within the assay. Sequence reads were collapsed and filtered to measure the absolute abundance of every unique TCRbeta CDR3 rearrangement. For each sample, productive Simpson clonality was calculated by taking the square root of Simpson's diversity index across productive rearrangements. Held by TCRdb, this immuneACCESS table contains in-frame sequences only and omits some clones. Under half of the omission traces to an unresolved V gene where checked; the cause of the rest is unknown. The DNA was the basis for D and trimming; V, J and clone size are from that table. Across this sample there are almost 200,000 clones, with 70% to 90% seen only once. The ten largest clones represent 0.65% to 0.95% of the sample.

The chain is encoded by TRBV5-1 joined to TRBJ2-2, with TRBD2 tentatively as D gene (5 bases match). The clonotype comes from a woman in her seventies with acute or convalescent COVID-19. Sequencing was done on a sample of peripheral blood. Here the CDR3 is given as CASSREPNTGELFF. The DNA sequence is given as TGCGCCAGCAGCCGGGAACCCAACACCGGGGAGCTGTTTTTT.